This T cell receptor (beta chain) was sequenced for a study of blood T cells in healthy people across ages (dated by TCRdb to the mid-2010s). Broadly, across the study: In model experiments, template switching captured roughly one uniquely barcoded TCR beta cDNA molecule for every two T cells. Using the same blood draw, the study looked at two additional independent replicas of 1 million unique cDNA reads for two donors, one aged 18 to 30 and the other aged 80 or older. To avoid experimental bias, donors of different ages were randomly spread across the sequencing lanes. Donors were grouped into four age groups: young (average roughly 15 years), middle-aged (roughly 40), aged (around 56) and long-lived (82). To track age-related changes in TCR beta repertoire diversity, the study relied on deep sequencing normalized with unique cDNA molecular identifiers. Beyond this particular receptor, the publication reports: A strong correlation was found between observed TCR beta diversity and the percentage of naive T cells measured by flow cytometry. The long-lived group showed more naive CD4+ T cells, fewer expanded clones and increased TCR diversity than the aged group, suggesting age selection. Bulk unsorted PBMC profiling prevented conclusive comparison of naive and antigen-experienced compartments. Observed TCR beta diversity per million T cells fell roughly linearly with age, and a significant reduction was already apparent by age around 40. Estimates of total diversity based on one million sequenced T cells were regarded as lower bounds and as underestimates. The CMV infection status of donors was not known, potentially confounding age-related changes in expanded clonotypes.

This clonotype appeared many times. Its antigen has not been determined. The sample holds no much larger clone one base away, and base qualities are not on file. Including cysteine and phenylalanine, the CDR3 has 17 amino acids. The sequence is cut down to CDR3 DNA, 51 bases in frame from base 1. CDR1 and CDR2, looked up from the germline V gene, are MNHEY and SVGAGI. Trimming takes 1 base from V and 8 bases from J, and the germline ends sit 18 bases apart. The 39 donors, aged 6 to 90 years, were systemically healthy Caucasian individuals from Russia. Each donor gave about 9.8 milliliters of peripheral blood, drawn into EDTA-treated Vacutainer tubes. Ficoll-Paque density-gradient centrifugation was used to isolate PBMCs, with at least 7 million obtained per sample. Trizol reagent was used to extract total RNA from the PBMCs, yielding at least 6 micrograms per sample. For every donor, flow cytometry on a PBMC aliquot measured the percentage of naive CD45RAhigh/CD27high T cells.

Preparation of the library involved 5' RACE. The sample was run on an Illumina HiSeq 2500. A second PCR of roughly 6 to 11 cycles was run with a J-beta primer mix and a sample-barcoded 5' primer. A template-switch 5' adaptor carrying 12 random nucleotides introduced a unique molecular identifier onto each TCR beta cDNA molecule. At least 3 million CDR3-containing paired-end reads were obtained from each sample. All of the RNA was converted into first-strand cDNA using the Mint cDNA synthesis kit, with a TRBC-specific oligonucleotide serving as the primer. Following uracil-DNA glycosylase treatment, all cDNA underwent a first 18-cycle PCR with the universal primers M1SS and BC2_uni_R. As for the authors' bioinformatics: For normalization, 1 million high-quality reads were randomly selected from each sample, with every read carrying a distinct molecular identifier. Reads sharing molecular identifiers were discarded rather than binned into consensus sequences. MiTCR, run with a Q25 quality threshold and the strictest error-elimination algorithm, handled CDR3 identification, clonotype clustering and error correction. A nonparametric unseen species model using Euler transformation provided a lower-bound estimate of total TCR beta diversity. TCRdb redid the processing of the public reads, applying fastp at Q25 and MiXCR, and retained in-frame beta chains. Merged by CDR3 protein, the rows form single entries marked with the most common genes and DNA. TCRdb, rather than the study authors, made the V and J calls. The sample profile shows around 600,000 distinct CDR3 sequences; less than 60% of them were found once. Around 23% of the sample comes from the top ten.

What was sequenced was blood. The chain links TRBV6-5 with TRBJ1-6, with the D gene not clear enough to name. The origin of this receptor is a man of 80 years or more in good health. This receptor carries the CDR3 CASSYFARPAGDSPLHF. The sequenced DNA is TGTGCCAGCAGTTACTTCGCCAGGCCGGCCGGGGATTCACCCCTCCACTTT.